Each of the 16 T cell receptor beta chains below was sequenced from the same sample in a study of blood T cell repertoires in COVID-19. Produced via immunoSEQ multiplex PCR; TCRdb's table is partial and in-frame only. The data contain 55,000 to 70,000 clones, approximately 90% of them seen just once; the ten biggest clones take up under 25%. What was sequenced was peripheral blood. These receptors were obtained from a woman over 75 with COVID-19, enrolled during active disease.

This chain links TRBV10-3 with TRBJ2-1; D call uncertain. CDR1 and CDR2 (germline): ENHRY, SYGVKD. There are 12 residues in the CDR3. Trimming stripped 5 bases from V and 7 bases from J, with 9 bases between. CDR3 sequence: CAISSGLNEQFF. CDR3 DNA sequence: TGTGCCATCAGTTCTGGGCTTAATGAGCAGTTCTTC.

The gene calls are TRBV7-8 and TRBJ1-5; no clear D. This CDR3 comprises 14 residues. The germline V gene encodes CDR1 SGHVS and CDR2 FQNEAQ. Trimming took off 1 base at V and 4 bases at J, with 8 bases between the two ends. The CDR3 nucleotides read TGTGCCAGCAGCTTAGGGCAGGTGAATCAGCCCCAGCATTTT. Translation gives CASSLGQVNQPQHF.

The rearrangement uses TRBV6-5 and TRBJ2-1; the match to TRBD1 covers 7 bases. The junction had 10 bases not matched to a gene; V was cut back by 10 bases and J by 4 bases. In germline, CDR1 is MNHEY, CDR2 SVGAGI. The CDR3 is 14 residues long. CDR3 DNA: TGTGCCACCACCCCGACAGGGTTTTACAATGAGCAGTTCTTC. Translation gives CATTPTGFYNEQFF.

This clone turned up a few times. This chain connects TRBV11-2 to TRBJ2-7; TRBD2 matches at 7 bases. V shed 2 bases and J 2 bases; nucleotides not matched to a gene: 6. CDR3 length: 15 amino acids. The germline gives CDR1 SGHAT, CDR2 FQNNGV. The CDR3 region has the DNA TGTGCCAGCAGCTTAAGCCCGGGGACTACCTACGAGCAGTACTTC. Translated: CASSLSPGTTYEQYF.

The V and J genes are TRBV5-1 and TRBJ1-6; D gene uncertain. V lost 0 bases and J lost 7, with 17 bases in between. The germline CDR1 and CDR2 sequences are SGHRS and YFSETQ. The CDR3 is made up of 17 amino acids. The CDR3 here is CASSLASGPGENSPLHF. CDR3 nucleotides: TGCGCCAGCAGCTTGGCCTCCGGGCCCGGGGAAAATTCACCCCTCCACTTT. Full variable domain (remainder filled in from reference TRBV5-1 and TRBJ1-6): KAGVTQTPRYLIKTRGQQVTLSCSPISGHRSVSWYQQTPGQGLQFLFEYFSETQRNKGNFPGRFSGRQFSNSRSEMNVSTLELGDSALYLCASSLASGPGENSPLHFGNGTRLTVT.

The sample holds a few counts of this clone. The rearrangement uses TRBV5-6 and TRBJ1-2; no definite D call. Trimming stripped 0 bases from V and 7 bases from J, with 10 bases between. Germline-derived CDR1 and CDR2 are SGHDT and YYEEEE. The CDR3 length is 13 residues. DNA of the CDR3: TGTGCCAGCAGCTTGGGACCAGCGGGTGGCTACACCTTC. Protein: CASSLGPAGGYTF.

V is TRBV14 and J is TRBJ1-1; 9 bases are shared with TRBD1. The V and J ends lost 4 bases and 7 bases, in that order; junction bases with no gene match: 7. CDR1 SGHDN and CDR2 FVKESK come from the germline V gene. This CDR3 has 14 residues. CDR3 residues: CASSPRQGGGEAFF. The CDR3 DNA reads TGTGCCAGCAGCCCTAGACAGGGGGGTGGTGAAGCTTTCTTT.

The rearrangement uses TRBV30 and TRBJ2-3, with D possibly TRBD1 on 5 matching bases. V was cut by 2 bases and J by 0 bases, with 9 bases left in between. This CDR3 is 14 amino acids long. In germline, CDR1 is GTSNPN, CDR2 SVGIG (reference sequence). The CDR3 protein is CAWSRGASTDTQYF. Here the CDR3 DNA reads TGTGCCTGGAGTCGTGGGGCGAGCACAGATACGCAGTATTTT.

The chain is built from TRBV6-1 and TRBJ2-5; a weak D match, TRBD2 (6 bases). V was shortened by 3 bases and J by 5 bases, with 13 bases between the two germline ends. There are 14 residues in the CDR3. CDR1 and CDR2 (germline): MNHNS, SASEGT. This chain's CDR3 is CASSDGGFTETQYF. In nucleotides, the CDR3 is TGTGCCAGCAGTGATGGGGGGTTTACGGAGACCCAGTACTTC.

V usage is TRBV5-4 and J usage is TRBJ2-7; TRBD2 agrees at 13 bases. The CDR3 sequence is 14 residues long. Germline CDR1 and CDR2: SGHNT and YYREEE (reference sequence). Unmatched junction bases numbered 5, after V lost 4 bases and J lost 7 bases. The CDR3 coding sequence is TGTGCCAGCAGCGCCGGACTAGCGGGGGTTGAGCAGTACTTC. This sequence encodes CASSAGLAGVEQYF.

The V gene is TRBV6-4, the J gene TRBJ1-2, with 9 bases matching TRBD1. This CDR3 spans 20 amino acids. V dropped 5 bases and J dropped 6; count of bases not matched to a gene: 25. The germline gives CDR1 MRHNA, CDR2 SNTAGT. This CDR3 is CASSKTPRVGIWDRADGYTF. The DNA of the CDR3 is TGTGCCAGCAGTAAGACTCCGAGGGTAGGGATTTGGGACAGGGCCGATGGCTACACCTTC.

This rearrangement joins TRBV6-5 to TRBJ2-4, with a possible D match to TRBD2 (7 bases). This CDR3 has 15 residues. Germline V lookup: CDR1 MNHEY, CDR2 SVGAGI. Between the trimmed V and J ends, which lost 6 bases and 8 bases, there was a span of 20 bases. Written as DNA, the CDR3 is TGTGCCAGCAGCAGATTTGCGGGGGCAGGGGACATTCAGTACTTC. It encodes CASSRFAGAGDIQYF.

V is TRBV6-5 and J is TRBJ2-3, with TRBD2 matching 10 bases. The V gene's germline CDR1 is MNHEY and CDR2 SVGAGI. CDR3 length: 14 residues. V was pared by 6 bases and J by 4 bases, with 4 bases of the junction left unmatched. CDR3: CASSSGGVADTQYF. CDR3 in DNA: TGTGCCAGCAGCAGCGGGGGGGTGGCAGATACGCAGTATTTT.

The V call is TRBV10-3, the J call TRBJ1-1; 7 nucleotides line up with TRBD1. CDR3 length: 12 residues. Germline CDR1 is ENHRY and CDR2 is SYGVKD. V lost 5 bases to trimming and J lost 5 bases; unmatched junction nucleotides: 2. CDR3 nucleotides: TGTGCCATCAGTCGGACAGGTACTGAAGCTTTCTTT. It codes for CAISRTGTEAFF.

The chain carries TRBV6-1 and TRBJ2-2, with 11 bases aligning to TRBD2. Losses at the gene ends were 2 bases for V and 6 bases for J; bases not matched to a gene: 5. The CDR3 sequence is 16 residues long. Germline V lookup: CDR1 MNHNS, CDR2 SASEGT. CDR3 sequence (DNA): TGTGCCAGCAGTGAACTAGCGGGGGGACTCCCCGGGGAGCTGTTTTTT. It codes for CASSELAGGLPGELFF.

This chain uses TRBV6-6 with TRBJ1-2; possibly TRBD1 for D (6 bases). Germline CDR1 and CDR2: MNHNY and SVGAGI (reference sequence). Trimming took off 7 bases at V and 2 bases at J, with 11 bases between the two ends. The CDR3 sequence is 13 residues long. The CDR3 here is CASTSGTNYGYTF. The CDR3 region has the DNA TGTGCCAGCACCTCCGGGACAAACTATGGCTACACCTTC.